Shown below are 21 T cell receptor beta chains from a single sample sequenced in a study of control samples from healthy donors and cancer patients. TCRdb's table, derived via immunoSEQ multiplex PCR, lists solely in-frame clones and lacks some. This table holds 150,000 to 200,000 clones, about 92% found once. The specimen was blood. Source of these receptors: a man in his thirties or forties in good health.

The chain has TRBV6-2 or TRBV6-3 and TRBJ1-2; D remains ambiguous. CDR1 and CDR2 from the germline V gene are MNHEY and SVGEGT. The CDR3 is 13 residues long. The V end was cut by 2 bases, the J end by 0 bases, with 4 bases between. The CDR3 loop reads CASSYPANYGYTF. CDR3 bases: TGTGCCAGCAGTTACCCAGCTAACTATGGCTACACCTTC.

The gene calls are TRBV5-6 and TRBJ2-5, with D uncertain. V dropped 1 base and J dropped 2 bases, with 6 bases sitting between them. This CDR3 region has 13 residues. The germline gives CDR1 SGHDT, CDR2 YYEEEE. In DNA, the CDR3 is TGTGCCAGCAGCTTGCAGCCGCAAGAGACCCAGTACTTC. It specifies CASSLQPQETQYF. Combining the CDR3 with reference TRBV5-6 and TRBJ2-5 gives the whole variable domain DAGVTQSPTHLIKTRGQQVTLRCSPKSGHDTVSWYQQALGQGPQFIFQYYEEEERQRGNFPDRFSGHQFPNYSSELNVNALLLGDSALYLCASSLQPQETQYFGPGTRLLVL.

CDR3 amino acids: CATSDLGQPEDTQYF. The DNA for the CDR3 is TGTGCCACCAGTGATTTGGGACAGCCAGAAGATACGCAGTATTTT. The V call is TRBV24-1, the J call TRBJ2-3; maybe TRBD1 (6 bases). The CDR3 sequence is 15 residues long. CDR1 is KGHDR and CDR2 is SFDVKD in the germline V gene. The V gene lost 0 bases and the J gene lost 5 bases, with 11 bases spanning the gap.

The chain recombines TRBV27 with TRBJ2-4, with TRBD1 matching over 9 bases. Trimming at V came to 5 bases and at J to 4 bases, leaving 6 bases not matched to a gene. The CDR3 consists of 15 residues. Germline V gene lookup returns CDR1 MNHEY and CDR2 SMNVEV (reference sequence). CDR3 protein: CASSKTGQGKNIQYF. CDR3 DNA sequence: TGTGCCAGCAGTAAAACGGGACAGGGAAAAAACATTCAGTACTTC.

CDR3 in amino acids: CASSLWASPYNEQFF. Written as DNA, the CDR3 is TGTGCCAGCAGCTTATGGGCTAGTCCCTACAATGAGCAGTTCTTC. The V gene is TRBV11-2, the J gene TRBJ2-1; D is unclear. Germline-derived CDR1 and CDR2 are SGHAT and FQNNGV. V was cut by 2 bases and J by 2 bases, with 10 bases left in between. The length of the CDR3 is 15 residues.

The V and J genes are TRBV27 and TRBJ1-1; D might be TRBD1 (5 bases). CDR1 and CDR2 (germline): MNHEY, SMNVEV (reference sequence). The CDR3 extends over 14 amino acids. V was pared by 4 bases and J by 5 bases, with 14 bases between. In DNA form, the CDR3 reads TGTGCCAGCAGTTCTCCGGCAGGGCGAACTGAAGCTTTCTTT. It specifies CASSSPAGRTEAFF.

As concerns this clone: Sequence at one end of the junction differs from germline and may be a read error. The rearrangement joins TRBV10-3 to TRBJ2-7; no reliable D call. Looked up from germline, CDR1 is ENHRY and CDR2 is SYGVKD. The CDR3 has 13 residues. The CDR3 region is CAMSEESDYEQYF. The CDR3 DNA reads TGTGCCATGAGTGAGGAATCAGACTACGAGCAGTACTTC.

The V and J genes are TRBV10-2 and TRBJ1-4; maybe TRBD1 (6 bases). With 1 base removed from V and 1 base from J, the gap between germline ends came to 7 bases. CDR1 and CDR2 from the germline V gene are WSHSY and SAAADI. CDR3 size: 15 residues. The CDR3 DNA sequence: TGCGCCAGCAGTGAGTTACAGGGAACTAATGAAAAACTGTTTTTT. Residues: CASSELQGTNEKLFF.

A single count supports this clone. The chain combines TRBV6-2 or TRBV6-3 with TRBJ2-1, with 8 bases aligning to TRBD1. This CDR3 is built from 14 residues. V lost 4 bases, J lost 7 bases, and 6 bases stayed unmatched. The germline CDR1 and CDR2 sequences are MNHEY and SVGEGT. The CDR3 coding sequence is TGTGCCAGCAGTTCTCAGGGGGCTAGGAATGAGCAGTTCTTC. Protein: CASSSQGARNEQFF.

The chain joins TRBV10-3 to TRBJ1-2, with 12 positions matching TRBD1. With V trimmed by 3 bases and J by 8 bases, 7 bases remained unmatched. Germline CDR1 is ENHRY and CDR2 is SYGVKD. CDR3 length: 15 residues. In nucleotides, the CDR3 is TGTGCCATCAGTGACCCGGGACAGGGGGCAGGAGGCTACACCTTC. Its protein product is CAISDPGQGAGGYTF.

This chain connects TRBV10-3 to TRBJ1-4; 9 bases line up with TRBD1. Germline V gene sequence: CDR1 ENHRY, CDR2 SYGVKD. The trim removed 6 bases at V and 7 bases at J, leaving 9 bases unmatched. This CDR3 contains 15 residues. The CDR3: CAISEADRGGEKLFF. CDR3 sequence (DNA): TGTGCCATCAGCGAAGCGGACAGGGGTGGTGAAAAACTGTTTTTT.

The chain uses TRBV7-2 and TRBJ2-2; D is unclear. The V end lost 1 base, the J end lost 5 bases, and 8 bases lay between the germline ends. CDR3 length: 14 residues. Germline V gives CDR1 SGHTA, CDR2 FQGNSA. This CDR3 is CASSLVGRTGELFF. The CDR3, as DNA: TGTGCCAGCAGCTTAGTCGGCAGAACCGGGGAGCTGTTTTTT.

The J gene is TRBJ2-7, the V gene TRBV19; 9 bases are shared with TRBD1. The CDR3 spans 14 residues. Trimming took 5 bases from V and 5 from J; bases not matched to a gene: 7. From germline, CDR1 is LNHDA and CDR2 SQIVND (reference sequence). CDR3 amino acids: CASSSGTGRDEQYF. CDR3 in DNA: TGTGCCAGTAGTTCCGGGACAGGGAGGGACGAGCAGTACTTC.

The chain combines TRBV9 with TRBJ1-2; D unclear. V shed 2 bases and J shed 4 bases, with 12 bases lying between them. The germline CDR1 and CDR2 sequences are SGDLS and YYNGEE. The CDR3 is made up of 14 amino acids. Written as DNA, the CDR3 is TGTGCCAGCAGCGTGAGTGGTACTGTCTATGGCTACACCTTC. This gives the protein CASSVSGTVYGYTF.

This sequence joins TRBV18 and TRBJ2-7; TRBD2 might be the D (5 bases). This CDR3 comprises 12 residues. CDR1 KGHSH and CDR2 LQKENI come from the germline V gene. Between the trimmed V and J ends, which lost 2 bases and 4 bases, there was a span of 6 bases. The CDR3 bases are TGTGCCAGCTCACCAACGGGGTACGAGCAGTACTTC. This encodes CASSPTGYEQYF. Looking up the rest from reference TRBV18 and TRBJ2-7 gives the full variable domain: NAGVMQNPRHLVRRRGQEARLRCSPMKGHSHVYWYRQLPEEGLKFMVYLQKENIIDESGMPKERFSAEFPKEGPSILRIQQVVRGDSAAYFCASSPTGYEQYFGPGTRLTVT.

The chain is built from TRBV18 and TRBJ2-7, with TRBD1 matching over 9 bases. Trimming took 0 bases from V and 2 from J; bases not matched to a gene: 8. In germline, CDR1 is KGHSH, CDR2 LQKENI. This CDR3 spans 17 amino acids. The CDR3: CASSPPGQGVHTYEQYF. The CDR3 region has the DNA TGTGCCAGCTCACCACCGGGACAGGGAGTCCATACCTACGAGCAGTACTTC. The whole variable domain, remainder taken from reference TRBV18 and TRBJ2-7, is NAGVMQNPRHLVRRRGQEARLRCSPMKGHSHVYWYRQLPEEGLKFMVYLQKENIIDESGMPKERFSAEFPKEGPSILRIQQVVRGDSAAYFCASSPPGQGVHTYEQYFGPGTRLTVT.

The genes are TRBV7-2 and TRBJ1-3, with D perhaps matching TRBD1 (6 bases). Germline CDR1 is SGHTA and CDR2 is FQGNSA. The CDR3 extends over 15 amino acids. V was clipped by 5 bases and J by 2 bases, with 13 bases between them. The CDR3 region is CASSRIRGAGNTIYF. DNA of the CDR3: TGTGCCAGCAGCAGAATCAGGGGCGCTGGAAACACCATATATTTT.

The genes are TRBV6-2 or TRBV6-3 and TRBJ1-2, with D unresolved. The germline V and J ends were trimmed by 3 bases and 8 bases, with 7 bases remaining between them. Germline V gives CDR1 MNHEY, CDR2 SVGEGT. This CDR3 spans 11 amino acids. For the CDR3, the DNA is TGTGCCAGCAGTTATGACCGGGGCTACACCTTC. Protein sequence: CASSYDRGYTF.

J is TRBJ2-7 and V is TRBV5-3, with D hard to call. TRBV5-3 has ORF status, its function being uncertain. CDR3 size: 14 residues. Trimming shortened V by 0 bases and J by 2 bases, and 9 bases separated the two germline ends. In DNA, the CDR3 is TGTGCCAGAAGCTTGGTCTATTATCCCTACGAGCAGTACTTC. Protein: CARSLVYYPYEQYF.

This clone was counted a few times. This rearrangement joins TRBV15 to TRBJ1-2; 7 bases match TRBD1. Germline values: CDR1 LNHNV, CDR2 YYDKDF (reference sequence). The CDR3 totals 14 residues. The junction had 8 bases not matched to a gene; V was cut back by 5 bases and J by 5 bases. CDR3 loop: CATSPRQGGYGYTF. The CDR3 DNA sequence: TGTGCCACCAGCCCCCGACAGGGTGGGTATGGCTACACCTTC.

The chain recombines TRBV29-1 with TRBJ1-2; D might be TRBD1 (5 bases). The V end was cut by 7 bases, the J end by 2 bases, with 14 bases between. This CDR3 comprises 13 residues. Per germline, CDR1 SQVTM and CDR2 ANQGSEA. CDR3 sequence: CSAGDGRNYGYTF. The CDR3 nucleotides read TGCAGCGCCGGGGACGGGAGGAACTATGGCTACACCTTC.